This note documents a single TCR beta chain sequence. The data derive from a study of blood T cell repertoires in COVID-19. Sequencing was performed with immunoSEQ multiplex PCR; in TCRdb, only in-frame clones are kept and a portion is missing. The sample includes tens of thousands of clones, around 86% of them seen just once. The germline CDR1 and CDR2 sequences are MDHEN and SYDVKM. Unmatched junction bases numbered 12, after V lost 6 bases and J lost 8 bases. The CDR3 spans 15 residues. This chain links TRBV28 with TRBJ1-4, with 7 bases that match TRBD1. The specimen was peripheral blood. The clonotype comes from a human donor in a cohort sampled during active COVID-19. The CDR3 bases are TGTGCCAGCAGCCAACCGACAGGGCTCGGGGAAAAACTGTTTTTT. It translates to CASSQPTGLGEKLFF.